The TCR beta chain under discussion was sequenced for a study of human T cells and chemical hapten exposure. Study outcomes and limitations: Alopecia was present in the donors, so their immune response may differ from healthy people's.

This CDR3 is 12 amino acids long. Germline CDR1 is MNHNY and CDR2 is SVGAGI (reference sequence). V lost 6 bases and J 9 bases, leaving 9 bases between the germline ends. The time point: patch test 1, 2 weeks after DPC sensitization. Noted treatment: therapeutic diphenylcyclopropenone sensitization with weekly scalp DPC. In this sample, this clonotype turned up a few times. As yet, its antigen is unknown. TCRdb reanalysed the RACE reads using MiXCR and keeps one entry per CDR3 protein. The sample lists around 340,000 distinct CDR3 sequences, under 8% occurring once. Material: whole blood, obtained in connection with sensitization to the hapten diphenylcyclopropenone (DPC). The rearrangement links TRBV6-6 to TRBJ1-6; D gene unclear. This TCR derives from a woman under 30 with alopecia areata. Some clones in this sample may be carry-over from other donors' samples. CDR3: CASRGAGSPLHF. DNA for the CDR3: TGTGCCAGCAGGGGCGCCGGTTCACCCCTCCACTTT.